These 13 T cell receptor beta chains share one sample of origin, sequenced in a study of T cells in Graves' hyperthyroidism and ophthalmopathy. TCR beta CDR3 regions were amplified from RNA. HTBI primers were the set used in a first-round RT-PCR of the TCR CDR3. From the multiplex PCR reads, TCRdb called clonotypes with MiXCR, one entry per CDR3 protein. The top ten clones hold roughly 16% of a sample with 600,000 to 750,000 distinct CDR3 sequences, 17% of them seen once. Sample: blood. These receptors were collected from a man aged 50-59 years with Graves' hyperthyroidism.

This clonotype has ten or more counts. The V gene is TRBV6-1, the J gene TRBJ1-3, with D tentatively TRBD1 (6 bases). Germline CDR1 is MNHNS and CDR2 is SASEGT. The CDR3 runs to 15 residues. V was clipped by 2 bases and J by 4 bases, with 12 bases between them. The CDR3 is CASSEYDRPGNTIYF. In DNA form, the CDR3 reads TGTGCCAGCAGTGAATACGACAGGCCGGGAAACACCATATATTTT.

This clonotype was observed many times. V usage is TRBV27 and J usage is TRBJ1-2, with D possibly matching TRBD1 (5 bases). The V and J ends lost 7 bases and 7 bases respectively, with 16 bases between them. Germline V lookup: CDR1 MNHEY, CDR2 SMNVEV (reference sequence). The length of the CDR3 is 13 residues. The DNA for the CDR3 is TGTGCCAGCACCACAAGCAGGGCCTCTGGCTACACCTTC. It codes for CASTTSRASGYTF.

This chain connects TRBV29-1 to TRBJ1-2; possible D gene TRBD1, 6 bases. The CDR3 is made up of 13 amino acids. Germline V CDR1 and CDR2: SQVTM, ANQGSEA. V was shortened by 5 bases and J by 3 bases, with 13 bases between the two germline ends. The CDR3 DNA sequence: TGCAGCGTTATATCGGGGGGCGACTATGGCTACACCTTC. Translating it yields CSVISGGDYGYTF. Complete variable domain (other parts from reference TRBV29-1 and TRBJ1-2): SAVISQKPSRDICQRGTSLTIQCQVDSQVTMMFWYRQQPGQSLTLIATANQGSEATYESGFVIDKFPISRPNLTFSTLTVSNMSPEDSSIYLCSVISGGDYGYTFGSGTRLTVV.

This clonotype has just a few counts. Germline and junction disagree at one end, which may indicate a read error. The chain joins TRBV7-9 to TRBJ2-2, with D hard to call. In germline, CDR1 is SEHNR, CDR2 FQNEAQ (reference sequence). The CDR3 consists of 14 residues. The CDR3 loop is CASSLRRNSGELFF. For the CDR3, the DNA is TGTGCCAGCAGCTTAAGACGGAACAGCGGGGAGCTGTTTTTT.

This clonotype was recorded many times. V and J are TRBV6-1 and TRBJ1-2; D ambiguous. In germline, CDR1 is MNHNS, CDR2 SASEGT. The CDR3 extends over 14 amino acids. V lost 5 bases to trimming and J lost 3 bases, with 13 bases between them. The CDR3 region has the DNA TGTGCCAGCAGTTTAAGTTGGGGTTACTATGGCTACACCTTC. It is translated as CASSLSWGYYGYTF.

In this sample, this clonotype turned up a few times. The chain has TRBV7-6 and TRBJ2-1, with D uncertain. The ends were cut back, 0 bases at V and 7 bases at J, with 13 bases in the middle. This CDR3 comprises 15 residues. Germline loops: CDR1 SGHVS, CDR2 FNYEAQ. This CDR3 is CASSLANEPTNEQFF. The CDR3 bases are TGTGCCAGCAGCTTAGCTAACGAGCCTACTAATGAGCAGTTCTTC.

This clonotype was picked up a small number of times. The chain combines TRBV28 with TRBJ2-3; D unresolved. The length of the CDR3 is 16 residues. V was cut by 3 bases and J by 2 bases, with 15 bases left in between. Germline V gives CDR1 MDHEN, CDR2 SYDVKM. CDR3 region: CASSLTQAIITDTQYF. The CDR3, as DNA: TGTGCCAGCAGTTTGACACAAGCTATTATCACAGATACGCAGTATTTT.

Only a few counts were recorded for this clonotype. The rearrangement links TRBV6-1 to TRBJ1-2, with 9 bases that match TRBD1. The CDR3 has 17 amino acids. Germline-derived CDR1 and CDR2 are MNHNS and SASEGT. The V and J ends lost 6 bases and 8 bases, in that order; junction bases with no gene match: 19. CDR3 sequence: CASSLQGQGAFIVGYTF. In DNA, the CDR3 is TGTGCCAGCAGCTTACAGGGACAGGGCGCCTTTATTGTCGGCTACACCTTC.

This clonotype was recorded many times. J is TRBJ2-7 and V is TRBV10-3; possibly TRBD1 for D (6 bases). The CDR3 length is 14 residues. The germline V gene encodes CDR1 ENHRY and CDR2 SYGVKD. Trimming left V 6 bases short and J 1 base short, with 13 bases between. The chain's CDR3 is CAISTGTTSYEQYF. The CDR3, as DNA: TGTGCCATCAGCACCGGGACAACTTCCTACGAGCAGTACTTC.

The chain links TRBV28 to TRBJ2-3; D is possibly TRBD2 (5 bases). Germline CDR1 reads MDHEN; CDR2 reads SYDVKM. V gave up 2 bases and J gave up 0 bases, with 15 bases separating them. The CDR3 covers 17 residues. CDR3 bases: TGTGCCAGCAGTTTAAGGTTAACGGGGTCTAGCACAGATACGCAGTATTTT. Translated: CASSLRLTGSSTDTQYF.

In its sample, this clonotype was seen many times. This rearrangement joins TRBV2 to TRBJ2-3; a possible D gene is TRBD2 (6 bases). The ends were cut back, 6 bases at V and 0 bases at J, with 19 bases in the middle. The CDR3 contains 17 residues. Per germline, CDR1 SNHLY and CDR2 FYNNEI. CDR3 nucleotides: TGTGCCAGCAGGAGAGGCGTTGGACTACCTAGCACAGATACGCAGTATTTT. Protein sequence: CASRRGVGLPSTDTQYF.

This clonotype was observed many times. The chain combines TRBV4-3 with TRBJ1-1, with a possible D match to TRBD1 (6 bases). The length of the CDR3 is 15 residues. The V gene's germline CDR1 is LGHNA and CDR2 YSLEER. V gave up 4 bases and J gave up 1 base, with 13 bases separating them. CDR3 bases: TGCGCCAGCAGCCCCTCGGGGGCTTGGAACACTGAAGCTTTCTTT. Encoded protein: CASSPSGAWNTEAFF.

This clonotype was counted at least ten times. The chain joins TRBV10-3 to TRBJ2-7; no clear D gene. Germline loops: CDR1 ENHRY, CDR2 SYGVKD. This CDR3 has 14 amino acids. V was shortened by 8 bases and J by 0 bases, with 14 bases between the two germline ends. The CDR3 sequence: CAIGWPESSYEQYF. CDR3 nucleotides: TGTGCCATCGGTTGGCCGGAGAGCTCCTACGAGCAGTACTTC.